The present entry profiles one T cell receptor (beta chain) with its context. The CDR3 runs 15 residues. Germline loops: CDR1 SGHKS, CDR2 YYEKEE (reference sequence). With 1 base clipped from V and 2 bases from J, the junction kept 4 bases outside the gene matches. The record originates from a study of blood T cell repertoires in COVID-19. For the study at large: The samples span acute and convalescent COVID-19 from the United States, Italy and Spain. PBMCs, B-cell-depleted T cells, or T cells provided the cDNA or gDNA that made up the material.

In the study's own analysis: Nucleated cell number was recorded as an estimate derived from reference gene primer amplification. Clones were read by immunoSEQ multiplex PCR, and TCRdb kept only the in-frame ones, dropping some. V, J and clone size reflect that table, while D and trimming were determined from the DNA. In the table there are approximately 160,000 clones, around 80% of which are singletons. Sequences were obtained from peripheral blood. The clonotype comes from a man aged 60 to 69 with active or convalescent COVID-19. This rearrangement joins TRBV5-5 to TRBJ1-1; 8 nucleotides agree with TRBD1. The CDR3 region has the DNA TGTGCCAGCAGCTTGACAGGGGGAGAAAACACTGAAGCTTTCTTT. Protein product: CASSLTGGENTEAFF.